The next 18 T cell receptor beta chains were all read from a single sample in a study of OX40 agonist ivuxolimab in advanced cancers. This table comes from immunoSEQ multiplex PCR, and its TCRdb copy is limited to in-frame clones, with some not included. Of about 70,000 clones listed, 89% are singletons. Sequencing used CD4+ or CD8+ T cells sorted from blood, obtained in a trial of the OX40 agonist ivuxolimab. The receptor source for this set is an adult with an advanced solid tumor such as melanoma, head and neck, liver or kidney cancer.

V usage is TRBV10-2 and J usage is TRBJ2-6, with D possibly called TRBD1 or TRBD2 (5 bases each). CDR1 is WSHSY, CDR2 SAAADI, per germline. V lost 6 bases and J 2 bases, leaving 11 bases between the germline ends. CDR3 length: 15 amino acids. The CDR3 sequence is CASRAGAAGANVLTF. As DNA, the CDR3 is TGCGCCAGCAGGGCCGGGGCGGCTGGGGCCAACGTCCTGACTTTC.

This rearrangement joins TRBV7-2 to TRBJ2-3; 9 positions match TRBD2. The V and J ends lost 1 base and 8 bases, in that order; junction bases with no gene match: 7. The V gene's germline CDR1 is SGHTA and CDR2 FQGNSA. The CDR3 spans 15 residues. CDR3 bases: TGTGCCAGCAGCTTAGTGGCGGGGGGGCCCCTTACGCAGTATTTT. Translated, it gives CASSLVAGGPLTQYF. The entire variable domain, with the rest obtained from reference TRBV7-2 and TRBJ2-3, is as follows: GAGVSQSPSNKVTEKGKDVELRCDPISGHTALYWYRQSLGQGLEFLIYFQGNSAPDKSGLPSDRFSAERTGGSVSTLTIQRTQQEDSAVYLCASSLVAGGPLTQYFGPGTRLTVL.

This clone occurred once. The chain uses TRBV6-1 and TRBJ1-2; no firm D call. The germline V and J ends were trimmed by 6 bases and 4 bases, with 18 bases remaining between them. The CDR3 loop spans 15 amino acids. Germline lookup yields CDR1 MNHNS and CDR2 SASEGT. The CDR3 bases are TGTGCCAGCAGCGAGACAATCTTAGCAGCCTATGGCTACACCTTC. Translation: CASSETILAAYGYTF.

The chain joins TRBV5-1 to TRBJ2-3, with D unresolved. This CDR3 is 13 amino acids long. Trimming cost V 4 bases and J 5 bases, with 11 bases left between them. Germline V gives CDR1 SGHRS, CDR2 YFSETQ. CDR3 bases: TGCGCCAGCAGCGGGTCCCGCGGAGATACGCAGTATTTT. Its translation is CASSGSRGDTQYF.

This clone was detected a few times. The junction departs from germline at one end; a sequencing error may be responsible. V is TRBV18 and J is TRBJ1-6, with unresolved D. Germline CDR1 and CDR2: KGHSH and LQKENI. This CDR3 spans 14 amino acids. CDR3 protein: CASSPEGYSSPLHF. CDR3 nucleotides: TGTGCCAGCTCACCCGAAGGGTATAGTTCACCCCTCCACTTT.

This chain connects TRBV6-5 to TRBJ2-1; a possible D gene is TRBD1 (5 bases). The CDR3 sequence is 14 residues long. The germline V gene encodes CDR1 MNHEY and CDR2 SVGAGI. Trimming shortened V by 2 bases and J by 3 bases, and 8 bases separated the two germline ends. The CDR3, as DNA: TGTGCCAGCAGTTACAGGGGTGGCTACAATGAGCAGTTCTTC. Protein product: CASSYRGGYNEQFF.

The J gene is TRBJ1-5, the V gene TRBV5-4; D gene uncertain. CDR1 and CDR2 from the germline V gene are SGHNT and YYREEE (reference sequence). This CDR3 is 15 amino acids long. The V gene lost 4 bases and the J gene lost 9 bases, with 20 bases spanning the gap. CDR3 bases: TGTGCCAGCAGCCAATCGAGCGTCGAGAGAAGGCCCCAGCATTTT. Translated, it gives CASSQSSVERRPQHF.

This chain joins TRBV21-1 and TRBJ2-5; TRBD1, the table's D call, was not compared with the DNA. Judging by the DNA end, TRBJ2-7 fits better; the J call may be wrong. TRBV21-1 is recorded as a pseudogene. The CDR3 length is 19 residues. The CDR3 sequence is CASSKRRIGRGDSSYEQYF. CDR3 DNA sequence: TGTGCCAGCAGCAAACGACGTATAGGACGCGGGGACAGCTCCTACGAGCAGTACTTC.

The rearrangement links TRBV15 to TRBJ2-5, with a tentative D call TRBD1 (6 bases). CDR1 and CDR2 (germline): LNHNV, YYDKDF (reference sequence). This CDR3 is 16 amino acids long. The V end was cut by 0 bases, the J end by 5 bases, with 16 bases between. CDR3 residues: CATSRDQVGAEETQYF. In DNA form, the CDR3 reads TGTGCCACCAGCAGAGACCAGGTGGGGGCTGAGGAGACCCAGTACTTC.

The gene calls are TRBV7-6 and TRBJ2-3; 11 bases line up with TRBD2. The germline V gene encodes CDR1 SGHVS and CDR2 FNYEAQ. J was trimmed by 3 bases and V by 5 bases; bases with no gene match: 7. There are 16 residues in the CDR3. CDR3 sequence (DNA): TGTGCCAGCAGCCCTCTGACTAGCGGGAAAACAGATACGCAGTATTTT. Translated: CASSPLTSGKTDTQYF.

Within the sample, this clone is medium-sized. In DNA, the CDR3 is TGCAGCGCTCAGGGAGGGGGGAACACTGAAGCTTTCTTT. It specifies CSAQGGGNTEAFF. The J gene is TRBJ1-1, the V gene TRBV29-1; possible D gene TRBD1, 6 bases. From germline, CDR1 is SQVTM and CDR2 ANQGSEA. V gave up 7 bases and J gave up 1 base, with 13 bases separating them. The CDR3 runs to 13 residues. Using reference TRBV29-1 and TRBJ1-1 for the parts outside the CDR3, the full variable domain is SAVISQKPSRDICQRGTSLTIQCQVDSQVTMMFWYRQQPGQSLTLIATANQGSEATYESGFVIDKFPISRPNLTFSTLTVSNMSPEDSSIYLCSAQGGGNTEAFFGQGTRLTVV.

This clone was observed a single time. The gene calls are TRBV19 and TRBJ1-2; D not certain. V lost 2 bases, J lost 3 bases, and 4 bases lay in between. The CDR3 consists of 12 residues. Germline CDR1 is LNHDA and CDR2 is SQIVND (reference sequence). CDR3 amino acids: CASSILHYGYTF. The DNA for the CDR3 is TGTGCCAGTAGTATACTCCACTATGGCTACACCTTC. Based on the CDR3 plus reference TRBV19 and TRBJ1-2, the full variable domain is DGGITQSPKYLFRKEGQNVTLSCEQNLNHDAMYWYRQDPGQGLRLIYYSQIVNDFQKGDIAEGYSVSREKKESFPLTVTSAQKNPTAFYLCASSILHYGYTFGSGTRLTVV.

The chain links TRBV5-4 to TRBJ2-3, with 8 bases lining up with TRBD1. Trimming removed 1 base from V and 3 bases from J; junction bases left unmatched: 7. The CDR3 sequence is 16 residues long. Germline CDR1 reads SGHNT; CDR2 reads YYREEE (reference sequence). CDR3 bases: TGTGCCAGCAGCTTGCGCAGGGGGCGTTTAACAGATACGCAGTATTTT. Translation: CASSLRRGRLTDTQYF.

V gene TRBV6-5 combines with J gene TRBJ1-4; TRBD1 might be the D (5 bases). Germline loops: CDR1 MNHEY, CDR2 SVGAGI. This CDR3 contains 13 residues. The V end was cut by 10 bases, the J end by 4 bases, with 13 bases between. The CDR3 bases are TGTGCCATCAGGGCAGATCTTAATGAAAAACTGTTTTTT. This codes for CAIRADLNEKLFF.

The V call is TRBV18, the J call TRBJ2-7; the D is unclear. Germline V CDR1 and CDR2: KGHSH, LQKENI. The length of the CDR3 is 13 residues. V dropped 5 bases and J dropped 2 bases, with 10 bases sitting between them. CDR3 loop: CASSSDTAYEQYF. DNA of the CDR3: TGTGCCAGCTCATCCGACACAGCCTACGAGCAGTACTTC.

This chain connects TRBV5-4 to TRBJ2-3; 9 bases line up with TRBD2. With V trimmed by 4 bases and J by 3 bases, 12 bases remained unmatched. Germline loops: CDR1 SGHNT, CDR2 YYREEE (reference sequence). This CDR3 region has 17 residues. The CDR3 protein is CASSPQALAGTTDTQYF. As DNA, the CDR3 is TGTGCCAGCAGCCCCCAGGCCCTAGCGGGGACGACAGATACGCAGTATTTT. Filled out from reference TRBV5-4 and TRBJ2-3, the complete variable domain reads ETGVTQSPTHLIKTRGQQVTLRCSSQSGHNTVSWYQQALGQGPQFIFQYYREEENGRGNFPPRFSGLQFPNYSSELNVNALELDDSALYLCASSPQALAGTTDTQYFGPGTRLTVL.

The CDR3 DNA reads as TGTGCCAGCAGTTTTATGGGGGAGCAGTACTTC. Residues: CASSFMGEQYF. The V call is TRBV2, the J call TRBJ2-7; D not resolved. This CDR3 is built from 11 residues. V dropped 5 bases and J dropped 7 bases, with 9 bases sitting between them. Germline lookup yields CDR1 SNHLY and CDR2 FYNNEI.

The chain is built from TRBV10-1 and TRBJ2-1, with 13 bases identical to TRBD2. CDR3 size: 15 residues. J was trimmed by 5 bases and V by 6 bases; bases with no gene match: 4. Per the germline V gene, CDR1 is WNHNN and CDR2 is SYGVQD (reference sequence). CDR3 sequence: CASSRTSGGDNEQFF. CDR3 sequence (DNA): TGCGCCAGCAGCCGGACTAGCGGGGGAGACAATGAGCAGTTCTTC.